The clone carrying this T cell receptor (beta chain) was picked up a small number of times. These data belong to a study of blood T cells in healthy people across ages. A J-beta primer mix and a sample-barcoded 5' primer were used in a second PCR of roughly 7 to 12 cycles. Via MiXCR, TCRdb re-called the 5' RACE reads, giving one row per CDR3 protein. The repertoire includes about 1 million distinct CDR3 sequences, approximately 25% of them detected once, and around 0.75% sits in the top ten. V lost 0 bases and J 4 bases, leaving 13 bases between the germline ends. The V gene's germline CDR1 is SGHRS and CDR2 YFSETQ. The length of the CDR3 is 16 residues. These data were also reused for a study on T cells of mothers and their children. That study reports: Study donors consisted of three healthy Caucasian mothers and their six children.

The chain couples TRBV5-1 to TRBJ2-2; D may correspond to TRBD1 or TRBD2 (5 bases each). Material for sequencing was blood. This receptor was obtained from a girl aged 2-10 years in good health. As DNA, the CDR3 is TGCGCCAGCAGCTTGGGATCTTGGGGGATCACCGGGGAGCTGTTTTTT. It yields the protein CASSLGSWGITGELFF.